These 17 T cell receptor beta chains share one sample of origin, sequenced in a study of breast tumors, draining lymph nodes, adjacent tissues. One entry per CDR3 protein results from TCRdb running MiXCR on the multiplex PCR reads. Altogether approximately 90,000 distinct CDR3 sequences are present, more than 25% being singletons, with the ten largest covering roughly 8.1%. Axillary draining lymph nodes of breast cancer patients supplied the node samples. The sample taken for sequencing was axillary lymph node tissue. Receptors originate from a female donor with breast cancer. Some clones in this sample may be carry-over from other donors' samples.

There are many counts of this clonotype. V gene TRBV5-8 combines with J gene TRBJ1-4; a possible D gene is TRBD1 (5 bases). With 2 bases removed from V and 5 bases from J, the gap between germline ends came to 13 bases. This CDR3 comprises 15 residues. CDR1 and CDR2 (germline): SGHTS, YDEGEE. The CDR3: CASSFRGTINEKLFF. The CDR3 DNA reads TGTGCCAGCAGCTTCCGGGGCACAATCAATGAAAAACTGTTTTTT.

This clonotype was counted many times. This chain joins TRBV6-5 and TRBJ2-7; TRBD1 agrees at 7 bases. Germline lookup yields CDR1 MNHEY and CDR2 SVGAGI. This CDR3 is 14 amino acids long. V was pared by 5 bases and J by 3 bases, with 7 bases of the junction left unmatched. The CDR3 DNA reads TGTGCCAGCAGTAGATCCGGGACAGACTACGAGCAGTACTTC. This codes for CASSRSGTDYEQYF.

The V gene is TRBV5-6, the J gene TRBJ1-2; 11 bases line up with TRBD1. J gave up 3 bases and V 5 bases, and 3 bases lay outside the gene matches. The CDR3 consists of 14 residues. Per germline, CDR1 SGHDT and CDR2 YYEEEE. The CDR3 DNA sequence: TGTGCCAGCAGGCCGGGACAGGGGGACTATGGCTACACCTTC. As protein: CASRPGQGDYGYTF.

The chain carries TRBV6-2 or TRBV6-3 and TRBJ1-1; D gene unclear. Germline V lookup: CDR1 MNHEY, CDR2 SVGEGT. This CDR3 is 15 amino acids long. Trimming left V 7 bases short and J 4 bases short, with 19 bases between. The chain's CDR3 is CASTSSGGYGTEAFF. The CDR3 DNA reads TGTGCCAGCACCTCATCGGGAGGGTATGGCACTGAAGCTTTCTTT.

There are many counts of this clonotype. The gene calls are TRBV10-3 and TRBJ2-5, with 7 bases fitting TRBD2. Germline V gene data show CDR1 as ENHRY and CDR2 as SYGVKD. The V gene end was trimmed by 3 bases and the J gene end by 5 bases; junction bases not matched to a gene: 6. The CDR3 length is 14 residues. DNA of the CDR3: TGTGCCATCAGTGATGCGGGAGCGTCGGAGACCCAGTACTTC. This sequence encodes CAISDAGASETQYF.

The CDR3 sequence is CASSLWGSGNTIYF. The CDR3 region has the DNA TGTGCCAGCAGCTTATGGGGGTCTGGAAACACCATATATTTT. The chain has TRBV7-2 and TRBJ1-3; D is possibly TRBD1 (5 bases). The CDR3 runs to 14 residues. Germline V CDR1 and CDR2: SGHTA, FQGNSA. V lost 2 bases and J 1 base, leaving 6 bases between the germline ends.

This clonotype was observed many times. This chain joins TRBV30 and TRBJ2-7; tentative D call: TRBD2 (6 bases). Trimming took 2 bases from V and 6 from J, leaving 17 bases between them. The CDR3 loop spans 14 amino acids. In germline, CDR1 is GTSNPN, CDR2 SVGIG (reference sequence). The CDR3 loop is CAWSTGWTGGEQYF. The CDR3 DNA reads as TGTGCCTGGAGTACGGGGTGGACCGGGGGCGAGCAGTACTTC.

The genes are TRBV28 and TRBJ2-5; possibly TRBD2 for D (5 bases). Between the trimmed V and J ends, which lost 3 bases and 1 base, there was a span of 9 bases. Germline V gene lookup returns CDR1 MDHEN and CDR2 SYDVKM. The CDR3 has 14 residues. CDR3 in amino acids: CASSFGGLQETQYF. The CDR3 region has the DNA TGTGCCAGCAGTTTTGGAGGACTCCAAGAGACCCAGTACTTC.

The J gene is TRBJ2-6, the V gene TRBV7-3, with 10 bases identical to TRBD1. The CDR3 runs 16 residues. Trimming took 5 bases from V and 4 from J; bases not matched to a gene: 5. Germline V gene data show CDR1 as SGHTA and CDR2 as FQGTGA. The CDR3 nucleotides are TGTGCCAGCAGCCGACAGGGGGCGGGCGGGGCCAACGTCCTGACTTTC. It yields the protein CASSRQGAGGANVLTF.

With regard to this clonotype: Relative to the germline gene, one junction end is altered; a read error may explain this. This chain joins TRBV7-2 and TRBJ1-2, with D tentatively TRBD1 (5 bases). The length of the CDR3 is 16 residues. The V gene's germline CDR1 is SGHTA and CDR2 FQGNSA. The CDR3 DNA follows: TGTGCCAGCAGCTCGCTAGGGGTGGGCGGCAACTATGGCCACACCTTC. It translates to CASSSLGVGGNYGHTF.

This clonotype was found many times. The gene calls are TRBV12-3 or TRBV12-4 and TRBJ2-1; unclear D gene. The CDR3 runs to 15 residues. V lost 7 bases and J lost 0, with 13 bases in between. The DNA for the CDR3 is TGTGCCAGCACCCCTGACCGTCGCTCCTACAATGAGCAGTTCTTC. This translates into CASTPDRRSYNEQFF.

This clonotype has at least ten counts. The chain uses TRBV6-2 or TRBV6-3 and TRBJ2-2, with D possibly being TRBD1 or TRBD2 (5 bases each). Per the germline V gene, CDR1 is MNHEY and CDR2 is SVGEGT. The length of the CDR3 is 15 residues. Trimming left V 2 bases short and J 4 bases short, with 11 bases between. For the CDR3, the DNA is TGTGCCAGCAGTTACGTAGTCGGGGCCACCGGGGAGCTGTTTTTT. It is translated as CASSYVVGATGELFF.

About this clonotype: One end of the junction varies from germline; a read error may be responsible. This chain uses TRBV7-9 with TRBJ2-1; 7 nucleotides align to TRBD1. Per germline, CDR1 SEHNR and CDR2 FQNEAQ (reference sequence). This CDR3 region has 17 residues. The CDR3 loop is CASSNRGSCGQDNERFF. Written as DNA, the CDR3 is TGTGCCAGCAGCAACAGGGGCTCTTGCGGCCAAGACAATGAGCGGTTCTTC.

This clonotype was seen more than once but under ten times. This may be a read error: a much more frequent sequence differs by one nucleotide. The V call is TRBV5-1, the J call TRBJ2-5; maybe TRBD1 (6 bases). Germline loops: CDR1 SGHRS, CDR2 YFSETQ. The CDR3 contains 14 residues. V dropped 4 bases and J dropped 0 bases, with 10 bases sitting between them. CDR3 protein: CASSPQGYQETQYF. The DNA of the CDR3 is TGCGCCAGCAGCCCCCAGGGGTACCAAGAGACCCAGTACTTC.

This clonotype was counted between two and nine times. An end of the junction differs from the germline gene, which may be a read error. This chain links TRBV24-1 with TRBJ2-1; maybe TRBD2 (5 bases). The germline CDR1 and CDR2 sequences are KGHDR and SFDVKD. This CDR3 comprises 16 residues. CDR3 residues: CVTSELATRNYNGQFF. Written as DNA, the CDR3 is TGTGTCACCAGTGAGTTAGCGACGCGGAATTACAATGGGCAGTTCTTC.

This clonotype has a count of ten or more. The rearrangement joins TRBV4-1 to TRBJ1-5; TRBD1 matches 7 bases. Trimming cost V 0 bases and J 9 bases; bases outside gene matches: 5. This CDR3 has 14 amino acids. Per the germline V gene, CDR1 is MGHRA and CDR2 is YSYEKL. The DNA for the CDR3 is TGCGCCAGCAGCCAAGACAGGGGGGTGGGGCCCCAGCATTTT. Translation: CASSQDRGVGPQHF.

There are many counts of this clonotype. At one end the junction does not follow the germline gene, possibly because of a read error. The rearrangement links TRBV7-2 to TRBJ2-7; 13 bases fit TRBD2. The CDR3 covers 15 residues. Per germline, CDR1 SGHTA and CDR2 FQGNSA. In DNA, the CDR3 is TGTGCCAGCAGTTTAGGACTAGCGGGAGTCTACGAGCAGTACTTC. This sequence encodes CASSLGLAGVYEQYF. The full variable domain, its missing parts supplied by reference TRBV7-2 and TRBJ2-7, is GAGVSQSPSNKVTEKGKDVELRCDPISGHTALYWYRQSLGQGLEFLIYFQGNSAPDKSGLPSDRFSAERTGGSVSTLTIQRTQQEDSAVYLCASSLGLAGVYEQYFGPGTRLTVT.